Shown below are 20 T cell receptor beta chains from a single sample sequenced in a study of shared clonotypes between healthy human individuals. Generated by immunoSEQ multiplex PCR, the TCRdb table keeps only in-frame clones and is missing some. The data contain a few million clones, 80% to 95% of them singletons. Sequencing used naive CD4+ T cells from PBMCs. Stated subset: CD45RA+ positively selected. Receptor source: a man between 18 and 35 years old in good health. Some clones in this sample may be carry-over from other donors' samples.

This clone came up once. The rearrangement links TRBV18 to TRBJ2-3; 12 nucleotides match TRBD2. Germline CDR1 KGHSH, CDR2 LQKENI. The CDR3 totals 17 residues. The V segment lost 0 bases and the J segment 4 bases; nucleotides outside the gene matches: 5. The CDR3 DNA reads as TGTGCCAGCTCACCACCCTCGGGACTAGCGGGTTCAGATACGCAGTATTTT. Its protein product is CASSPPSGLAGSDTQYF.

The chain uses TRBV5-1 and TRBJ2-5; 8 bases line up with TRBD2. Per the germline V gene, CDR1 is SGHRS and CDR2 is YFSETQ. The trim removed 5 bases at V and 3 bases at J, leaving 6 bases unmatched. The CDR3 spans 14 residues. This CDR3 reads CASSIILAEETQYF. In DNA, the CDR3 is TGCGCCAGCAGTATTATACTAGCGGAAGAGACCCAGTACTTC.

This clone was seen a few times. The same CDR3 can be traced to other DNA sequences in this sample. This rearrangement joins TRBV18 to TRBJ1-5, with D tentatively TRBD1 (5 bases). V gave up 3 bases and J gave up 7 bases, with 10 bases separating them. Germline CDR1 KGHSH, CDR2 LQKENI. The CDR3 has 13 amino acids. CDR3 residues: CASSPGESQPQHF. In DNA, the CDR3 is TGTGCCAGCTCACCGGGGGAGAGCCAGCCCCAGCATTTT.

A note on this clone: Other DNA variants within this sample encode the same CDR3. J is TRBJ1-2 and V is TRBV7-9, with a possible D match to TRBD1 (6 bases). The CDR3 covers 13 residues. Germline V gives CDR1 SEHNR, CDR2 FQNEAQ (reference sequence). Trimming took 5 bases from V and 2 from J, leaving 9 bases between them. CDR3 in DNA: TGTGCCAGCAGCCTACAGGGAAACTATGGCTACACCTTC. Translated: CASSLQGNYGYTF.

DNA for the CDR3: TGTGCCAGCAGTGACTTCGGCACTACCACGCAGTATTTT. It translates to CASSDFGTTTQYF. The chain couples TRBV6-4 to TRBJ2-3; no clear D. The germline V gene encodes CDR1 MRHNA and CDR2 SNTAGT. V dropped 1 base and J dropped 9 bases, with 11 bases sitting between them. The CDR3 length is 13 residues.

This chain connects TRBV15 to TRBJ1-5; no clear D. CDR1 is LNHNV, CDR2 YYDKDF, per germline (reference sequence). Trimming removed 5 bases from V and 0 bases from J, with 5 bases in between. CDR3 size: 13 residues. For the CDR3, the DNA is TGTGCCACCAGCCGGGCTAGCAATCAGCCCCAGCATTTT. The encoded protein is CATSRASNQPQHF. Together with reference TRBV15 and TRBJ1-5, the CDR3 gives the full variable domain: DAMVIQNPRYQVTQFGKPVTLSCSQTLNHNVMYWYQQKSSQAPKLLFHYYDKDFNNEADTPDNFQSRRPNTSFCFLDIRSPGLGDTAMYLCATSRASNQPQHFGDGTRLSIL.

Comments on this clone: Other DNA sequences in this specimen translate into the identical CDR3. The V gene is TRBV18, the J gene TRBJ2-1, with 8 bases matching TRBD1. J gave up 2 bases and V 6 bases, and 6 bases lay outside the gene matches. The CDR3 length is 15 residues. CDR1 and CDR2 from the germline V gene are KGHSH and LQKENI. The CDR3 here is CASSLGQGAYNEQFF. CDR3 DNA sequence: TGTGCCAGCTCGCTAGGACAGGGAGCCTACAATGAGCAGTTCTTC.

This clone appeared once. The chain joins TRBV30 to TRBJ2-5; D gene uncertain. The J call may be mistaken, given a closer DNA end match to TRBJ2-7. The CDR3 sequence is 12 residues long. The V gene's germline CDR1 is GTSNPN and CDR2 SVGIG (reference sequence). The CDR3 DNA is TGTGCCTGGAGTCCTAGTAGCTACGAGCAGTACTTC. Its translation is CAWSPSSYEQYF.

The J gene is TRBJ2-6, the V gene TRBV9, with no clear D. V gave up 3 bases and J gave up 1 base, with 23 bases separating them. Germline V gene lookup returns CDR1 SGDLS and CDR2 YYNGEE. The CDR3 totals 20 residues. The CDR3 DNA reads TGTGCCAGCAGCGAACTCTCACCGACTGGCAGCAAATCTGGGGCCAACGTCCTGACTTTC. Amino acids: CASSELSPTGSKSGANVLTF.

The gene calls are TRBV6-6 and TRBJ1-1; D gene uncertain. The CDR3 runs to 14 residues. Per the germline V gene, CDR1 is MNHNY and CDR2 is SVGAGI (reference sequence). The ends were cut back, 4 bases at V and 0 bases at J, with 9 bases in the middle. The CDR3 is CASSSRGLNTEAFF. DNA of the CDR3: TGTGCCAGCAGTTCCAGAGGTTTGAACACTGAAGCTTTCTTT.

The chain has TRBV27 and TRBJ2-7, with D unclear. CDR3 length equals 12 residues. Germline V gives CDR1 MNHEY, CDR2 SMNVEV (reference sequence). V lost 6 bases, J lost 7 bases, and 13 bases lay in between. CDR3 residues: CASRPFMGEQYF. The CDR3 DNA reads TGTGCCAGCAGACCCTTTATGGGTGAGCAGTACTTC.

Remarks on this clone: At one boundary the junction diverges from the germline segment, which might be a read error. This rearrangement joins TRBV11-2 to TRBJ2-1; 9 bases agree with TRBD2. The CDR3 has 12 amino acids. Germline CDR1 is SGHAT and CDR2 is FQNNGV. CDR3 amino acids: CANSSRTSAQFF. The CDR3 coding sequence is TGTGCCAACAGCTCTCGGACTAGCGCACAGTTCTTC.

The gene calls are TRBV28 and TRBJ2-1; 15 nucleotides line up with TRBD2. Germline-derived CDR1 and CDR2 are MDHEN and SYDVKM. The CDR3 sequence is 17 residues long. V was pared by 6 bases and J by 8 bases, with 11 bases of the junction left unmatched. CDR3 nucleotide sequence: TGTGCCAGCAGGCCACAGGGGGGACTAGCGGGAGGAGATGAGCAGTTCTTC. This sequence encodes CASRPQGGLAGGDEQFF.

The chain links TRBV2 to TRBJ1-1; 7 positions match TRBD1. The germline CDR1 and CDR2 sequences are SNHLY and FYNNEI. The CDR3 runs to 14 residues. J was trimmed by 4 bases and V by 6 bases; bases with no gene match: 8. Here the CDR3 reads CASRADRASTEAFF. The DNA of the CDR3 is TGTGCCAGCAGAGCCGACAGGGCGAGCACTGAAGCTTTCTTT. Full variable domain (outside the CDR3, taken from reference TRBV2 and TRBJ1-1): EPEVTQTPSHQVTQMGQEVILRCVPISNHLYFYWYRQILGQKVEFLVSFYNNEISEKSEIFDDQFSVERPDGSNFTLKIRSTKLEDSAMYFCASRADRASTEAFFGQGTRLTVV.

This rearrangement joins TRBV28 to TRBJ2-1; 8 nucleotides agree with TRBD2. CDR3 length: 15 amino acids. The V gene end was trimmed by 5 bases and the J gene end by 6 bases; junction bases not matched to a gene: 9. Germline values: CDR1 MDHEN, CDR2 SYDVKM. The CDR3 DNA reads TGTGCCAGCAGTCTAGGACTAGCTTCTCGCAATGAGCAGTTCTTC. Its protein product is CASSLGLASRNEQFF.

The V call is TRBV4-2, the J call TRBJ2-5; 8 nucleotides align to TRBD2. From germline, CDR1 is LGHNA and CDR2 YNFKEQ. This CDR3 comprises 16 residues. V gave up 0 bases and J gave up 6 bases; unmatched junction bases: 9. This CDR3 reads CASSQDFTSGSKTQYF. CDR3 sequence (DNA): TGTGCCAGCAGCCAAGATTTTACTAGCGGTTCAAAGACCCAGTACTTC.

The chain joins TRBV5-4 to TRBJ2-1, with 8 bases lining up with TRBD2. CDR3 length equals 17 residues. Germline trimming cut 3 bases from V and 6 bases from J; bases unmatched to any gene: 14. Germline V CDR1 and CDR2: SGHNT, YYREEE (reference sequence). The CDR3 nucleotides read TGTGCCAGCAGCTCACCTCCAGGCGGGGGGCGCCTCAATGAGCAGTTCTTC. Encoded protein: CASSSPPGGGRLNEQFF.

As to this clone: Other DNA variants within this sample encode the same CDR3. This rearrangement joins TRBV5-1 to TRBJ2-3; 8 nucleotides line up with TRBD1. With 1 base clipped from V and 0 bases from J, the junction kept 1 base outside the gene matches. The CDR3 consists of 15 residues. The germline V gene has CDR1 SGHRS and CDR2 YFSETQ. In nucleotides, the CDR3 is TGCGCCAGCAGCTTGTCAGGGGGCAGCACAGATACGCAGTATTTT. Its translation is CASSLSGGSTDTQYF.

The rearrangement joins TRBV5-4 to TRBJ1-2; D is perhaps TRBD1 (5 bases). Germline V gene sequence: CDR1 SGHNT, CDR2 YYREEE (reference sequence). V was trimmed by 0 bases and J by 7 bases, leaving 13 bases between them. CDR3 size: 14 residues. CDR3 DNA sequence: TGTGCCAGCAGCTTGGGGACCAGGGAGGGTGGCTACACCTTC. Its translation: CASSLGTREGGYTF.

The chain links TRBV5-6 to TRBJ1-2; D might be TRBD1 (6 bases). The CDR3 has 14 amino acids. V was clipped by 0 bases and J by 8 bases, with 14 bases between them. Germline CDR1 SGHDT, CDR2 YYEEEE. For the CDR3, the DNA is TGTGCCAGCAGCTTGGCCCCGGGGGCGCTAGGCTACACCTTC. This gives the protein CASSLAPGALGYTF.